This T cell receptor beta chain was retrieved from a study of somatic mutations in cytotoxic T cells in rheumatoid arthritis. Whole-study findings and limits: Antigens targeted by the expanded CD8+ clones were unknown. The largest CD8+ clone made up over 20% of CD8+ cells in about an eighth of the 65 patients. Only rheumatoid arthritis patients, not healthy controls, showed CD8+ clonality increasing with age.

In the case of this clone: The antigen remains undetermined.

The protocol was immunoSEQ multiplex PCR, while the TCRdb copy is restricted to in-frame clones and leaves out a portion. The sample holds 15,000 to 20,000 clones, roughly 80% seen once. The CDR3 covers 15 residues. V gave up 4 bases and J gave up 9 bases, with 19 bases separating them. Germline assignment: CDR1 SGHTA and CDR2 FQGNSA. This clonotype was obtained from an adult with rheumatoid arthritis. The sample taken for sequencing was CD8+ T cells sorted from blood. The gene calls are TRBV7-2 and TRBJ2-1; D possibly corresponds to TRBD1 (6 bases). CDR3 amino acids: CASSYEGDLLGEQFF. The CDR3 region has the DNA TGTGCCAGCAGCTACGAGGGGGACCTCCTCGGTGAGCAGTTCTTC. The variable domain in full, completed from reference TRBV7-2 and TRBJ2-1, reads GAGVSQSPSNKVTEKGKDVELRCDPISGHTALYWYRQSLGQGLEFLIYFQGNSAPDKSGLPSDRFSAERTGGSVSTLTIQRTQQEDSAVYLCASSYEGDLLGEQFFGPGTRLTVL.